This T cell receptor (beta chain) was identified in a study of naive and memory T cell subsets. Study results and limitations: Naive and memory repertoire findings lacked a ground truth for validation.

An equimolar mix of two oligonucleotides served as the beta constant-region primer for TRBC1 and TRBC2. TCRdb ran MiXCR on the UMI-ligation and nested PCR reads and lists one entry per CDR3 protein. This sample has under 35,000 distinct CDR3 sequences, with about 10% found just once. The ends lost 4 bases at V and 3 bases at J; junction bases unmatched: 5. The CDR3 runs to 14 residues. This clonotype was seen many times. As yet, its antigen is unknown. This chain uses TRBV12-3 or TRBV12-4 with TRBJ2-7; 8 nucleotides agree with TRBD2. This TCR was sampled from a human donor in good health. Sequencing was performed on effector memory CD4+ T cells from blood. Subset meaning: effector memory, CD45RA- CD27-. For the CDR3, the DNA is TGTGCCAGCAGTTCTCCGGGGGGGAACTACGAGCAGTACTTC. This encodes CASSSPGGNYEQYF.